This TCR beta chain was observed in a study of blood T cells in healthy people across ages. J gave up 5 bases and V 8 bases, and 16 bases lay outside the gene matches. The germline V gene has CDR1 MNHEY and CDR2 SMNVEV (reference sequence). This CDR3 has 16 amino acids. Combining a sample-barcoded 5' primer with a J-beta primer mix, a second PCR ran for 7 to 11 cycles. Each cDNA molecule received a tag from a template-switch adaptor that had 12 random nucleotides. TCRdb used MiXCR to reprocess the 5' RACE reads, holding one entry per CDR3 protein. The sample holds about 400,000 distinct CDR3 sequences, about half seen once. The draw of peripheral blood yielded roughly 10 milliliters from each donor. A minimum of 5.5 micrograms of total RNA was extracted per sample.

The chain couples TRBV27 to TRBJ1-1, with TRBD1 matching 8 bases. The sample taken for sequencing was blood. This clonotype was obtained from a man aged 60 to 69 in good health. The CDR3 protein is CASGNQQTGAETEAFF. The CDR3 DNA sequence: TGTGCCAGCGGAAACCAACAGACAGGGGCGGAGACTGAAGCTTTCTTT.